The 5 T cell receptor beta chains below come from one sample, sequenced in a study of human T cells and chemical hapten exposure. One entry per CDR3 protein results from TCRdb running MiXCR on the RACE reads. The data show about 380,000 distinct CDR3 sequences, nearly 5% seen once. Time point reported: patch test 1, 2 weeks after DPC sensitization. Indicated treatment: therapeutic diphenylcyclopropenone sensitization with weekly scalp DPC. The input for sequencing was whole blood, taken in connection with sensitization to the hapten diphenylcyclopropenone (DPC). All receptors come from a woman in her fifties or sixties with alopecia areata. Some clones in this sample may be carry-over from other donors' samples.

This clonotype was seen many times. The chain combines TRBV11-2 with TRBJ2-7; D assignment may be TRBD1 or TRBD2 (5 bases each). The CDR3 runs to 13 residues. With 5 bases removed from V and 3 bases from J, the gap between germline ends came to 11 bases. The germline CDR1 and CDR2 sequences are SGHAT and FQNNGV. As DNA, the CDR3 is TGTGCCAGCAGCGCCGGGACGAACTACGAGCAGTACTTC. Translated: CASSAGTNYEQYF.

There are many counts of this clonotype. The gene calls are TRBV27 and TRBJ2-3; TRBD2 matches 11 bases. Trimming cost V 5 bases and J 10 bases; bases outside gene matches: 17. CDR3 size: 17 residues. From germline, CDR1 is MNHEY and CDR2 SMNVEV (reference sequence). DNA of the CDR3: TGTGCCAGCAGTGACATCGGGGCTAGCGGGAGGTCCAGAGCGCAGTATTTT. Its protein product is CASSDIGASGRSRAQYF.

Only one count was recorded for this clonotype. The chain links TRBV27 to TRBJ1-6; no reliable D call. The germline gives CDR1 MNHEY, CDR2 SMNVEV (reference sequence). The CDR3 totals 16 residues. V was pared by 3 bases and J by 0 bases, with 9 bases between. The CDR3 sequence: CASSFTSSSYNSPLHF. In DNA, the CDR3 is TGTGCCAGCAGTTTCACCTCGAGCTCCTATAATTCACCCCTCCACTTT.

This clonotype occurred a few times. The chain combines TRBV6-5 with TRBJ1-1, with 11 bases lining up with TRBD1. This CDR3 comprises 17 residues. Germline lookup yields CDR1 MNHEY and CDR2 SVGAGI. V shed 0 bases and J 4 bases; nucleotides not matched to a gene: 7. The DNA for the CDR3 is TGTGCCAGCAGTTACTCGTGGACCGGGACAGGGGGCACTGAAGCTTTCTTT. Amino acid sequence: CASSYSWTGTGGTEAFF.

This clonotype was seen more than once but under ten times. The chain combines TRBV7-2 with TRBJ1-6; no clear D. The V end lost 1 base, the J end lost 10 bases, and 5 bases lay between the germline ends. The germline V gene has CDR1 SGHTA and CDR2 FQGNSA. The CDR3 has 12 amino acids. In DNA, the CDR3 is TGTGCCAGCAGCTTAGGCCACTCACCCCTCCACTTT. Its protein is CASSLGHSPLHF.